This T cell receptor beta chain was sequenced in a study of blood T cells in healthy people across ages. In the case of this clonotype: Antigen specificity is unknown.

Germline loops: CDR1 DFQATT, CDR2 SNEGSKA (reference sequence). The CDR3 covers 16 residues. Trimming shortened V by 3 bases and J by 0 bases, and 15 bases separated the two germline ends. A J-beta primer mix and a sample-barcoded 5' primer were used in a second PCR of about 7 to 12 cycles. Every sample produced at least 2.5 million CDR3-containing paired-end reads. TCRdb called the 5' RACE reads again in MiXCR, with one record for every CDR3 protein. The sample holds about 940,000 distinct CDR3 sequences; 40% to 60% are singletons and the top ten take about an eighth. Overall study findings and caveats: Age showed a roughly linear inverse relationship with TCR beta diversity per million T cells.

The origin of this receptor is a man under 40 in good health. The J gene is TRBJ2-1, the V gene TRBV20-1, with D perhaps assigned TRBD1 or TRBD2 (5 bases each). Sequencing was carried out using blood. The CDR3 spells CSARGLDGLSYNEQFF. CDR3 in DNA: TGCAGTGCTAGGGGGCTGGACGGACTCTCCTACAATGAGCAGTTCTTC.